This T cell receptor (beta chain) was retrieved from a study of blood T cell repertoires in COVID-19. TCRdb's table, derived via immunoSEQ multiplex PCR, lists solely in-frame clones and lacks some. The data show 150,000 to 200,000 clones, around nine tenths seen once. Germline V gives CDR1 SNHLY, CDR2 FYNNEI. This CDR3 contains 15 residues. Trimming took 6 bases from V and 6 from J, leaving 17 bases between them. The genes are TRBV2 and TRBJ2-2; no reliable D call. Sequencing used peripheral blood. The source of this sequence is a young man with active or convalescent COVID-19. CDR3 sequence (DNA): TGTGCCAGCAGCCCACGGAGAGCGTCCGCCGGGGAGCTGTTTTTT. The encoded protein is CASSPRRASAGELFF.